This is a list of T cell receptor beta chains from one sample in a study of cytomegalovirus exposure and HLA in healthy donors. Assay: immunoSEQ multiplex PCR; the TCRdb copy retains only in-frame clones and omits some. The table records tens of thousands of clones, 78% of them present only once. The sequencing sample was made of PBMCs. The receptors were sampled from a woman aged 40 to 50 in good health and CMV-seropositive. The CDR3 runs from the conserved cysteine through the conserved F or W. D genes are given only for firm matches. Size values are once, few and many counts, or a class for expanded clones, and some rows have none.

D gene: TRBD1
clone size: NA
J gene: TRBJ1-5
V gene: TRBV7-3
CDR3 protein: CASSRDRDQPQHF
CDR3 DNA: TGTGCCAGCAGCCGGGACAGAGATCAGCCCCAGCATTTT

D gene: NA
clone size: NA
J gene: TRBJ2-2
V gene: TRBV21-1
CDR3 protein: CASSRDTPSAGELFF
CDR3 DNA: TGTGCCAGCAGCAGGGACACCCCCAGCGCCGGGGAGCTGTTTTTT

D gene: TRBD1
clone size: NA
J gene: TRBJ1-2
V gene: TRBV7-6
CDR3 protein: CASSLGTGGNYGYTF
CDR3 DNA: TGTGCCAGCAGCTTAGGAACAGGGGGAAACTATGGCTACACCTTC

D gene: NA
clone size: NA
J gene: TRBJ1-1
V gene: TRBV7-9
CDR3 protein: CASSPRGGEAFF
CDR3 DNA: TGTGCCAGCAGCCCGAGGGGGGGTGAAGCTTTCTTT

D gene: TRBD2
clone size: NA
J gene: TRBJ2-5
V gene: TRBV5-1
CDR3 protein: CASSLAGGETQYF
CDR3 DNA: TGCGCCAGCAGCTTGGCCGGGGGGGAGACCCAGTACTTC

D gene: TRBD2
clone size: NA
J gene: TRBJ2-1
V gene: TRBV29-1
CDR3 protein: CSVAYSVLAGSGSYNEQFF
CDR3 DNA: TGCAGCGTTGCTTATTCTGTACTAGCGGGGTCCGGCTCCTACAATGAGCAGTTCTTC

D gene: NA
clone size: NA
J gene: TRBJ2-1
V gene: TRBV9
CDR3 protein: CASSVGGLTYNEQFF
CDR3 DNA: TGTGCCAGCAGCGTAGGCGGACTAACCTACAATGAGCAGTTCTTC

D gene: TRBD1
clone size: NA
J gene: TRBJ1-4
V gene: TRBV5-4
CDR3 protein: CASSIGHRGVGEKLFF
CDR3 DNA: TGTGCCAGCAGCATCGGACACAGGGGCGTCGGTGAAAAACTGTTTTTT

D gene: NA
clone size: NA
J gene: TRBJ1-2
V gene: TRBV29-1
CDR3 protein: CSVDGGGGERGYTF
CDR3 DNA: TGCAGCGTTGATGGGGGAGGAGGGGAGAGGGGCTACACCTTC

D gene: NA
clone size: NA
J gene: TRBJ2-7
V gene: TRBV27
CDR3 protein: CASRTEAYEQYF
CDR3 DNA: TGTGCCAGCAGGACTGAGGCCTACGAGCAGTACTTC

D gene: TRBD2
clone size: few
J gene: TRBJ2-7
V gene: TRBV4-3
CDR3 protein: CASSQDGASGRAGNEQYF
CDR3 DNA: TGCGCCAGCAGCCAAGATGGGGCTAGCGGGAGGGCGGGGAACGAGCAGTACTTC

D gene: NA
clone size: NA
J gene: TRBJ2-1
V gene: TRBV4-2
CDR3 protein: CASSQDLSASSYNEQFF
CDR3 DNA: TGTGCCAGCAGCCAAGATCTGAGCGCCAGCTCCTACAATGAGCAGTTCTTC

D gene: TRBD2
clone size: once
J gene: TRBJ2-2
V gene: TRBV27
CDR3 protein: CASGLAGNTGELFF
CDR3 DNA: TGTGCCAGCGGACTAGCGGGGAACACCGGGGAGCTGTTTTTT

D gene: NA
clone size: NA
J gene: TRBJ2-2
V gene: TRBV6-1
CDR3 protein: CAILPGENTGELFF
CDR3 DNA: TGTGCCATTCTACCCGGGGAGAACACCGGGGAGCTGTTTTTT

D gene: TRBD1
clone size: few
J gene: TRBJ2-3
V gene: TRBV9
CDR3 protein: CASSVGQGDLDTQYF
CDR3 DNA: TGTGCCAGCAGCGTTGGACAGGGGGATTTGGATACGCAGTATTTT

D gene: TRBD2
clone size: NA
J gene: TRBJ2-1
V gene: TRBV10-3
CDR3 protein: CAIGTSGRASSYNEQFF
CDR3 DNA: TGTGCCATCGGGACTAGCGGGAGGGCCAGTTCCTACAATGAGCAGTTCTTC

D gene: NA
clone size: once
J gene: TRBJ2-7
V gene: TRBV11-2
CDR3 protein: CASSSNIVGIVEQYF
CDR3 DNA: TGTGCCAGCAGCTCGAACATCGTTGGTATCGTAGAGCAGTACTTC

D gene: TRBD2
clone size: NA
J gene: TRBJ2-2
V gene: TRBV7-3
CDR3 protein: CASSLGGDRYTGELFF
CDR3 DNA: TGTGCCAGCAGCTTAGGGGGGGATCGTTACACCGGGGAGCTGTTTTTT

D gene: NA
clone size: once
J gene: TRBJ2-5
V gene: TRBV5-1
CDR3 protein: CASRLGQLVQETQYF
CDR3 DNA: TGCGCCAGCAGACTCGGACAGCTGGTACAAGAGACCCAGTACTTC

D gene: NA
clone size: NA
J gene: TRBJ1-4
V gene: TRBV5-8
CDR3 protein: CASSPGQHNEKLFF
CDR3 DNA: TGTGCCAGCAGCCCCGGACAGCATAATGAAAAACTGTTTTTT

D gene: NA
clone size: NA
J gene: TRBJ2-1
V gene: TRBV4-2
CDR3 protein: CASSRTPDRDNEQFF
CDR3 DNA: TGTGCCAGCAGCCGGACACCAGACAGAGACAATGAGCAGTTCTTC

D gene: TRBD2
clone size: NA
J gene: TRBJ2-1
V gene: TRBV18
CDR3 protein: CASSSAGTSWGNEQFF
CDR3 DNA: TGTGCCAGCTCATCAGCCGGGACTAGCTGGGGAAATGAGCAGTTCTTC

D gene: NA
clone size: few
J gene: TRBJ1-1
V gene: TRBV11-2
CDR3 protein: CASSRIQDTEAFF
CDR3 DNA: TGTGCCAGCAGCCGGATCCAGGACACTGAAGCTTTCTTT

D gene: NA
clone size: NA
J gene: TRBJ2-2
V gene: TRBV6-1
CDR3 protein: CASSVPQGPGELFF
CDR3 DNA: TGTGCCAGCAGTGTTCCACAGGGTCCCGGGGAGCTGTTTTTT

D gene: TRBD1
clone size: NA
J gene: TRBJ2-7
V gene: TRBV9
CDR3 protein: CASSVAGGVYEQYF
CDR3 DNA: TGTGCCAGCAGCGTGGCAGGGGGTGTCTACGAGCAGTACTTC

D gene: TRBD2
clone size: NA
J gene: TRBJ2-3
V gene: TRBV28
CDR3 protein: CASPPGLAGGRTDTQYF
CDR3 DNA: TGTGCCAGCCCACCAGGACTAGCGGGAGGGAGGACAGATACGCAGTATTTT

D gene: NA
clone size: NA
J gene: TRBJ2-7
V gene: TRBV10-1
CDR3 protein: CARYTGSSYEQYF
CDR3 DNA: TGCGCCCGCTACACCGGGAGCTCCTACGAGCAGTACTTC

D gene: TRBD1
clone size: NA
J gene: TRBJ1-2
V gene: TRBV6-6
CDR3 protein: CASRSTGGQESYGYTF
CDR3 DNA: TGTGCCAGCAGATCAACCGGGGGACAGGAATCTTATGGCTACACCTTC

D gene: TRBD2
clone size: few
J gene: TRBJ2-7
V gene: TRBV19
CDR3 protein: CASSMGRGDEQYF
CDR3 DNA: TGTGCCAGTAGTATGGGGCGGGGGGACGAGCAGTACTTC

D gene: NA
clone size: NA
J gene: TRBJ2-1
V gene: TRBV7-9
CDR3 protein: CASSLVSADQFF
CDR3 DNA: TGTGCCAGCAGCTTAGTTTCCGCGGATCAGTTCTTC

D gene: NA
clone size: NA
J gene: TRBJ1-2
V gene: TRBV7-2
CDR3 protein: CASSFAGERGYTF
CDR3 DNA: TGTGCCAGCAGCTTCGCAGGGGAACGTGGCTACACCTTC

D gene: TRBD1
clone size: NA
J gene: TRBJ1-5
V gene: TRBV19
CDR3 protein: CASSIAEGALSNQPQHF
CDR3 DNA: TGTGCCAGTAGTATAGCGGAGGGGGCCTTAAGCAATCAGCCCCAGCATTTT

D gene: NA
clone size: NA
J gene: TRBJ2-3
V gene: TRBV20-1
CDR3 protein: CSAGRGDTQYF
CDR3 DNA: TGCAGTGCTGGGAGGGGGGATACGCAGTATTTT

D gene: TRBD2
clone size: NA
J gene: TRBJ2-3
V gene: TRBV11-3
CDR3 protein: CASSSRTSGTQGFKVDTQYF
CDR3 DNA: TGTGCCAGCAGCTCCCGGACTAGCGGGACCCAGGGTTTCAAGGTAGATACGCAGTATTTT

D gene: NA
clone size: NA
J gene: TRBJ2-1
V gene: TRBV4-1
CDR3 protein: CASSQGGSYNEQFF
CDR3 DNA: TGCGCCAGCAGCCAAGGCGGCTCCTACAATGAGCAGTTCTTC

D gene: NA
clone size: NA
J gene: TRBJ2-7
V gene: TRBV6-5
CDR3 protein: CASSRETGGEQYF
CDR3 DNA: TGTGCCAGCTCACGTGAGACAGGAGGTGAGCAGTACTTC